This T cell receptor (beta chain) was obtained from a study of T cell repertoires in cytomegalovirus infection. Overall study context: Public TCR beta signatures provided an indication of both CMV infection and a matching HLA type. Study outcomes and limitations: In two of eight donors, the top clonotype was HLA-C-restricted CMV-specific. Carriers of CMV and the relevant HLA type were discriminated by public TCR beta frequency.

To note about this clonotype: Its antigen is undetermined.

V dropped 5 bases and J dropped 2 bases, with 10 bases sitting between them. CDR1 and CDR2 from the germline V gene are SNHLY and FYNNEI. CDR3 length: 14 amino acids. Each CDR3 protein gets one entry after TCRdb re-called the reads with MiXCR. The sample comprises nearly 450,000 distinct CDR3 sequences, around 32% of which are singletons, and roughly an eighth rests with the top ten. This sequence joins TRBV2 and TRBJ1-3; maybe TRBD1 (5 bases). Source material: PBMCs. This sequence originates from a human donor in good health (CMV status not recorded). Some clones in this sample may be carry-over from other donors' samples. DNA for the CDR3: TGTGCCAGCAGTCTGAGGGACCCTGGAAACACCATATATTTT. Its translation: CASSLRDPGNTIYF.